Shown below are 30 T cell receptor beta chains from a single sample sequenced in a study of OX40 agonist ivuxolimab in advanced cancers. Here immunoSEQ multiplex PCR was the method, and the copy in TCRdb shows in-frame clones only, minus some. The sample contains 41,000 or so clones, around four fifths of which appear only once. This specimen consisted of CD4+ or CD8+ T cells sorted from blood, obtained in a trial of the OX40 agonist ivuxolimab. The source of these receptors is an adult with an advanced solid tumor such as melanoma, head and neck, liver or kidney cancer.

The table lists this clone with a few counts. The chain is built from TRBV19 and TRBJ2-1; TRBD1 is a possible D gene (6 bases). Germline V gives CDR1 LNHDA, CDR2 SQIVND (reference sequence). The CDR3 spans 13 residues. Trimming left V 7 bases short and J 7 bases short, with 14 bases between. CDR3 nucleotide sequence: TGTGCCAGTACCTTACAGGGATGGAATGAGCAGTTCTTC. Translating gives CASTLQGWNEQFF. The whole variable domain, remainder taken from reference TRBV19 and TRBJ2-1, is DGGITQSPKYLFRKEGQNVTLSCEQNLNHDAMYWYRQDPGQGLRLIYYSQIVNDFQKGDIAEGYSVSREKKESFPLTVTSAQKNPTAFYLCASTLQGWNEQFFGPGTRLTVL.

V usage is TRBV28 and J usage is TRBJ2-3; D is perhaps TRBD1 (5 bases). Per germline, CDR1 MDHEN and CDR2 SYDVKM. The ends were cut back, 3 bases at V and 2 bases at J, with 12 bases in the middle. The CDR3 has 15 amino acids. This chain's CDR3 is CASSFRQFLTDTQYF. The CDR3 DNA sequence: TGTGCCAGCAGTTTTAGACAGTTCCTCACAGATACGCAGTATTTT.

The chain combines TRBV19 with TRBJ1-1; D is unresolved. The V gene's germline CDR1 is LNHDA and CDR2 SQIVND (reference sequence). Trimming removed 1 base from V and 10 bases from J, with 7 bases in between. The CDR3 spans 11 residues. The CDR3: CASSIGYGAFF. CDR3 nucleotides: TGTGCCAGTAGTATAGGGTACGGAGCTTTCTTT.

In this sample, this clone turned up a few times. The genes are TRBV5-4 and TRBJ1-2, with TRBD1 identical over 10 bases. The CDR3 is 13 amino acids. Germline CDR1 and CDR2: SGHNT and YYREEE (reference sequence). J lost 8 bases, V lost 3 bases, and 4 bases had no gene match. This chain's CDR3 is CASSSGQGFGYTF. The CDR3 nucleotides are TGTGCCAGCAGCTCGGGACAGGGGTTCGGCTACACCTTC. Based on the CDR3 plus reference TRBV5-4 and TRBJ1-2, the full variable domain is ETGVTQSPTHLIKTRGQQVTLRCSSQSGHNTVSWYQQALGQGPQFIFQYYREEENGRGNFPPRFSGLQFPNYSSELNVNALELDDSALYLCASSSGQGFGYTFGSGTRLTVV.

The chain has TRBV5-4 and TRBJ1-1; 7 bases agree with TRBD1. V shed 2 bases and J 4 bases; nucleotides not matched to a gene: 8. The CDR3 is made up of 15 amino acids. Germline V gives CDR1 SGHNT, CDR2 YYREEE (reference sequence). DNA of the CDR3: TGTGCCAGCAGCTTAGAAGGGGGCGGGTTCACTGAAGCTTTCTTT. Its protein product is CASSLEGGGFTEAFF.

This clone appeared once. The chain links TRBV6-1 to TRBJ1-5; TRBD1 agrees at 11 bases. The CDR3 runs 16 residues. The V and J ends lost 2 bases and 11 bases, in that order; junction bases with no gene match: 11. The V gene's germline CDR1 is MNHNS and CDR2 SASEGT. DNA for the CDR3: TGTGCCAGCAGTGAAAAGTCGGGGACAGGGGGTCGGTCCCAGCATTTT. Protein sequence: CASSEKSGTGGRSQHF.

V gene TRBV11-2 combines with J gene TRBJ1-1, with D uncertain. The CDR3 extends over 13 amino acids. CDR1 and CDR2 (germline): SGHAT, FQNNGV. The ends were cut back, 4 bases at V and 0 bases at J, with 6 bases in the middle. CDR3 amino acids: CASSSGLNTEAFF. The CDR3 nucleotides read TGTGCCAGCAGCTCCGGGCTGAACACTGAAGCTTTCTTT.

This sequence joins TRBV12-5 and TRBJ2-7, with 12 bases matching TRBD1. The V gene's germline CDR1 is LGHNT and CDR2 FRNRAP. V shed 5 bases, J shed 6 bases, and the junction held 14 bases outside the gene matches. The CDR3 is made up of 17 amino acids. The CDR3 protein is CASGIGYSGTGGVEQYF. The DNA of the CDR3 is TGTGCTAGTGGTATTGGATATTCCGGGACAGGGGGCGTCGAGCAGTACTTC.

CDR3 in DNA: TGTGCCAGCATACGACGTAGGCAAGAGACCCAGTACTTC. Its translation: CASIRRRQETQYF. This chain connects TRBV5-6 to TRBJ2-5; no clear D. With 6 bases removed from V and 2 bases from J, the gap between germline ends came to 11 bases. The CDR3 loop spans 13 amino acids. Per germline, CDR1 SGHDT and CDR2 YYEEEE.

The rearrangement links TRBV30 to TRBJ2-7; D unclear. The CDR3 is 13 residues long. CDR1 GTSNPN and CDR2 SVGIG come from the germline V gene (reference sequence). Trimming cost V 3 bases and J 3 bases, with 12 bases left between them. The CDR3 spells CAWSTQPNYEQYF. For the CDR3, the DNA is TGTGCCTGGAGCACTCAACCCAACTACGAGCAGTACTTC.

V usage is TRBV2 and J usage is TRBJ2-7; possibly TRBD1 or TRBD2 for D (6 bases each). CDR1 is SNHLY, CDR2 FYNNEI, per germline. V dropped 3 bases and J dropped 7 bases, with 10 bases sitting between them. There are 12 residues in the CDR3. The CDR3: CASSEDSGEQYF. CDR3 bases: TGTGCCAGCAGTGAGGACAGCGGGGAGCAGTACTTC. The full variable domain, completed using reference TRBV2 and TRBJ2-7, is EPEVTQTPSHQVTQMGQEVILRCVPISNHLYFYWYRQILGQKVEFLVSFYNNEISEKSEIFDDQFSVERPDGSNFTLKIRSTKLEDSAMYFCASSEDSGEQYFGPGTRLTVT.

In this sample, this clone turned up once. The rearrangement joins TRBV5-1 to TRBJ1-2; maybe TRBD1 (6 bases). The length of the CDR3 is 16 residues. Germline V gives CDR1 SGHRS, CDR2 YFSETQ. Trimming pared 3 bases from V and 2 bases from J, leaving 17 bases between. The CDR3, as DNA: TGCGCCAGCAGCTACGTCCTCGGGGGGGCAAACTATGGCTACACCTTC. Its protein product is CASSYVLGGANYGYTF.

CDR3 sequence reads: CASSWGQGSSYEQYF. In nucleotides, the CDR3 is TGTGCCAGCTCATGGGGACAGGGTTCCTCCTACGAGCAGTACTTC. The chain has TRBV18 and TRBJ2-7, with TRBD1 matching 9 bases. The germline gives CDR1 KGHSH, CDR2 LQKENI. V shed 5 bases, J shed 0 bases, and the junction held 5 bases outside the gene matches. CDR3 length equals 15 residues.

CDR3 residues: CASSALERGQETQYF. The DNA for the CDR3 is TGTGCCAGCAGCGCCTTGGAGCGGGGCCAAGAGACCCAGTACTTC. This chain links TRBV14 with TRBJ2-5, with TRBD2 identical over 7 bases. Germline loops: CDR1 SGHDN, CDR2 FVKESK. The trim removed 5 bases at V and 1 base at J, leaving 7 bases unmatched. The CDR3 loop spans 15 amino acids.

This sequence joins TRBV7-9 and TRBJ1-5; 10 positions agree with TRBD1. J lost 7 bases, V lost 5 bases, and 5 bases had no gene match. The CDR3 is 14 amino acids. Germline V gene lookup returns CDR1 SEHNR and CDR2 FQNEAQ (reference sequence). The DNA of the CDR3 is TGTGCCAGCAGCAGGGAGGGACAGGGGCAGCCCCAGCATTTT. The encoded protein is CASSREGQGQPQHF.

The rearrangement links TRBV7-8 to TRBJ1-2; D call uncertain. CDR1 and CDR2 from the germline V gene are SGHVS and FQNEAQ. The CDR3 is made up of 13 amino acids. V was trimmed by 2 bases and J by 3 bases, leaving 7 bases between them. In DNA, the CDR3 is TGTGCCAGCAGCTTACTTTCGGACTATGGCTACACCTTC. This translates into CASSLLSDYGYTF.

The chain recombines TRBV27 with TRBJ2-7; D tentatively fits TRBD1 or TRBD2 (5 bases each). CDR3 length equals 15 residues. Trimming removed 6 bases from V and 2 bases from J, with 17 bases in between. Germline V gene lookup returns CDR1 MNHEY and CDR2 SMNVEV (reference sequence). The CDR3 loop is CASRGLRDGAYEQYF. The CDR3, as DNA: TGTGCCAGCAGGGGCCTCCGGGACGGAGCCTACGAGCAGTACTTC.

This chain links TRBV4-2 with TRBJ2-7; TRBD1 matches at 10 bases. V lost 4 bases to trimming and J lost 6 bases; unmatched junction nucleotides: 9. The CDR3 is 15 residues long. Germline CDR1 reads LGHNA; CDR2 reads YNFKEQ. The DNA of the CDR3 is TGTGCCAGCAGCCTCGGGACAGGGGCTTTCGGCGAGCAGTACTTC. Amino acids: CASSLGTGAFGEQYF.

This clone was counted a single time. In DNA, the CDR3 is TGTGCCAGTAGGGGCCTCTACGAGCAGTACTTC. This codes for CASRGLYEQYF. This sequence joins TRBV19 and TRBJ2-5, with D unclear. The DNA end is a closer match to TRBJ2-7, so the J assignment may be wrong. The CDR3 sequence is 11 residues long. Per germline, CDR1 LNHDA and CDR2 SQIVND (reference sequence).

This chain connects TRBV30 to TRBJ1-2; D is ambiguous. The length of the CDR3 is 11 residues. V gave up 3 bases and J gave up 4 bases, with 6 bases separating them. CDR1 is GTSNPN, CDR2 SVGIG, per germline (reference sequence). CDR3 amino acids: CAWRISYGYTF. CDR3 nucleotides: TGTGCCTGGAGAATCAGCTATGGCTACACCTTC.

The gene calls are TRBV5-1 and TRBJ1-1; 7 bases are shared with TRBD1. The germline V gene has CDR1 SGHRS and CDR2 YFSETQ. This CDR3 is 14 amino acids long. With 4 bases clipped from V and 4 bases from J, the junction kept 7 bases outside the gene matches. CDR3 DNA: TGCGCCAGCAGCCGCCAGACAGGGAGCACTGAAGCTTTCTTT. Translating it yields CASSRQTGSTEAFF.

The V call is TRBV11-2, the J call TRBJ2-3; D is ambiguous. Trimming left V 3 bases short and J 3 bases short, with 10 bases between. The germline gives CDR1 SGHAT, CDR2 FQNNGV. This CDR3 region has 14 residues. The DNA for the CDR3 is TGTGCCAGCAGCTTCTATTTGGGAACAGATACGCAGTATTTT. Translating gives CASSFYLGTDTQYF.

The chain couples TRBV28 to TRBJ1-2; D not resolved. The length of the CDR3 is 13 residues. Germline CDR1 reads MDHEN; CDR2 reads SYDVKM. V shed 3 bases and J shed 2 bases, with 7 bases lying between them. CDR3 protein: CASSLEGNYGYTF. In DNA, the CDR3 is TGTGCCAGCAGTTTGGAGGGAAACTATGGCTACACCTTC.

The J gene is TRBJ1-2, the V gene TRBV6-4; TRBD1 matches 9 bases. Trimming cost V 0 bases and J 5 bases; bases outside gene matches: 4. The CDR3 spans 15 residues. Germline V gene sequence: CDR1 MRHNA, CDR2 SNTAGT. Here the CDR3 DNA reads TGTGCCAGCAGTGACTCCGGACAGGGGCAGTATGGCTACACCTTC. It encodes CASSDSGQGQYGYTF.

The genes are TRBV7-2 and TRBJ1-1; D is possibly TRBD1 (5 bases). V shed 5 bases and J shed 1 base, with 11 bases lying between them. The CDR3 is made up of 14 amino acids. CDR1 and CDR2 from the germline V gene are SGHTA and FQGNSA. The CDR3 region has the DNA TGTGCCAGCAGCCTGGGGGAGGCGAACACTGAAGCTTTCTTT. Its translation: CASSLGEANTEAFF.

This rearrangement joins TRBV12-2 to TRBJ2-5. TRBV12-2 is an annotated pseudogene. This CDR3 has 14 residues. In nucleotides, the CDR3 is TGTGCAAGTCGCTTAGGGGTGGTAGGGGAGACCCAGTACTTC. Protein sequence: CASRLGVVGETQYF.

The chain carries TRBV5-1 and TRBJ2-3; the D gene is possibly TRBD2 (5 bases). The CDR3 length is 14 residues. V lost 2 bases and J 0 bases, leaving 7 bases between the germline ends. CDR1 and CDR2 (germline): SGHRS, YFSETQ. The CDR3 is CASSFSASTDTQYF. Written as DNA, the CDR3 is TGCGCCAGCAGCTTTAGCGCAAGCACAGATACGCAGTATTTT.

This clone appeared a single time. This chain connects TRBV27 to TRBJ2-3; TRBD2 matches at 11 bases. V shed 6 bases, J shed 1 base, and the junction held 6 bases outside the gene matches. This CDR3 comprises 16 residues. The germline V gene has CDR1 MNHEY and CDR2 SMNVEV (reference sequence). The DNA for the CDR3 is TGTGCCAGCAGCTCGCCACTAGCGGGAGGCACAGATACGCAGTATTTT. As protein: CASSSPLAGGTDTQYF.

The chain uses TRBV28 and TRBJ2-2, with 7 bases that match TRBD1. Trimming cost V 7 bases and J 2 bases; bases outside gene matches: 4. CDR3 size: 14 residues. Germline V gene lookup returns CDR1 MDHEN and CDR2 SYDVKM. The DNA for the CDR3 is TGTGCCAGCATGGACAGGACAAACACCGGGGAGCTGTTTTTT. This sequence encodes CASMDRTNTGELFF.

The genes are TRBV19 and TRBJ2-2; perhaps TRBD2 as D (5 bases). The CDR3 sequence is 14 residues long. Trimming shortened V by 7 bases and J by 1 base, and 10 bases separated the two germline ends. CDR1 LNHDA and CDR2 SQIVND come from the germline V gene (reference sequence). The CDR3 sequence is CASIGDRNTGELFF. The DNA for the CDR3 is TGTGCCAGTATCGGGGATAGGAACACCGGGGAGCTGTTTTTT. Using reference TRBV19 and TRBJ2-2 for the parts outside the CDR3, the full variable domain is DGGITQSPKYLFRKEGQNVTLSCEQNLNHDAMYWYRQDPGQGLRLIYYSQIVNDFQKGDIAEGYSVSREKKESFPLTVTSAQKNPTAFYLCASIGDRNTGELFFGEGSRLTVL.